The 32 T cell receptor beta chains presented below share a single source sample, sequenced in a study of CD8+ T cells in alopecia areata. Sequencing templates came from extracted RNA that was reverse transcribed into cDNA. Assay used: immunoSEQ multiplex PCR; TCRdb lists only in-frame clones, some missing. The sample lists about 140,000 clones; around 54% were seen once. The specimen sequenced was CD4+ T cells sorted from blood. All receptors come from a human donor in good health.

The chain joins TRBV16 to TRBJ2-7, with D possibly matching TRBD2 (6 bases). Trimming shortened V by 0 bases and J by 4 bases, and 13 bases separated the two germline ends. CDR1 and CDR2 (germline): KGHSY, FQNENV. CDR3 length: 15 amino acids. CDR3 region: CASSQSRAGRYEQYF. In DNA form, the CDR3 reads TGTGCCAGCAGCCAATCCAGGGCAGGGAGGTACGAGCAGTACTTC.

The V and J genes are TRBV4-1 and TRBJ2-2; D may be TRBD2 (7 bases). The ends were cut back, 4 bases at V and 4 bases at J, with 10 bases in the middle. Germline CDR1 is MGHRA and CDR2 is YSYEKL. The CDR3 runs to 14 residues. This CDR3 is CASSRGGRTGELFF. In DNA, the CDR3 is TGCGCCAGCAGCCGGGGGGGGCGCACCGGGGAGCTGTTTTTT.

The chain recombines TRBV15 with TRBJ2-4, with D perhaps matching TRBD1 (5 bases). CDR3 length: 15 residues. The germline V gene has CDR1 LNHNV and CDR2 YYDKDF (reference sequence). Trimming cost V 0 bases and J 6 bases, with 12 bases left between them. The CDR3, as DNA: TGTGCCACCAGCAGAGAGAGACAGAGAGGAAACATTCAGTACTTC. Amino acids: CATSRERQRGNIQYF. The full variable domain, in which reference TRBV15 and TRBJ2-4 provide the parts outside the CDR3, is DAMVIQNPRYQVTQFGKPVTLSCSQTLNHNVMYWYQQKSSQAPKLLFHYYDKDFNNEADTPDNFQSRRPNTSFCFLDIRSPGLGDTAMYLCATSRERQRGNIQYFGAGTRLSVL.

The chain couples TRBV29-1 to TRBJ2-7; 7 nucleotides align to TRBD1. V shed 6 bases and J 5 bases; nucleotides not matched to a gene: 13. Germline lookup yields CDR1 SQVTM and CDR2 ANQGSEA. The CDR3 consists of 14 residues. This CDR3 is CSVAKTGRNDEQYF. The CDR3 nucleotides read TGCAGCGTCGCAAAGACAGGGAGAAATGACGAGCAGTACTTC.

The V call is TRBV29-1, the J call TRBJ2-1; 9 nucleotides match TRBD2. Germline V gene lookup returns CDR1 SQVTM and CDR2 ANQGSEA. This CDR3 region has 14 residues. V shed 7 bases, J shed 6 bases, and the junction held 10 bases outside the gene matches. Here the CDR3 reads CSAQTGLASNEQFF. In nucleotides, the CDR3 is TGCAGCGCCCAGACTGGACTAGCGTCCAATGAGCAGTTCTTC.

The chain joins TRBV29-1 to TRBJ2-1, with 8 positions matching TRBD2. Germline CDR1 SQVTM, CDR2 ANQGSEA. With V trimmed by 8 bases and J by 6 bases, 12 bases remained unmatched. The CDR3 is 14 residues long. Here the CDR3 reads CSIALAGTLNEQFF. CDR3 nucleotide sequence: TGCAGCATCGCATTAGCGGGAACCCTCAATGAGCAGTTCTTC.

The chain is built from TRBV5-4 and TRBJ2-3; D is tentatively TRBD1 or TRBD2 (5 bases each). CDR3 length: 11 amino acids. Looked up from germline, CDR1 is SGHNT and CDR2 is YYREEE (reference sequence). Trimming cost V 0 bases and J 9 bases, with 5 bases left between them. CDR3 sequence: CASSLGGTQYF. The CDR3 region has the DNA TGTGCCAGCAGCTTGGGGGGGACGCAGTATTTT.

The chain uses TRBV28 and TRBJ1-2; D remains unclear. This CDR3 is built from 13 residues. Trimming removed 3 bases at V and 9 bases at J, with 14 bases between. CDR1 and CDR2 (germline): MDHEN, SYDVKM. The DNA for the CDR3 is TGTGCCAGCAGTTTCCCGGACCCCCGGAGCTACACCTTC. This gives the protein CASSFPDPRSYTF.

Regarding this clone: One end of the junction does not line up with germline, which may come from a read error. The J gene is TRBJ2-7, the V gene TRBV2; 9 nucleotides match TRBD2. The CDR3 is 14 amino acids. Germline values: CDR1 SNHLY, CDR2 FYNNEI. The CDR3 DNA reads as TGTGCCAGCAGAGAAGCGGGAGGTCTCTACGAGCAGTACTTC. Its protein product is CASREAGGLYEQYF.

The gene calls are TRBV29-1 and TRBJ2-5, with 9 nucleotides matching TRBD1. The CDR3 spans 15 residues. From germline, CDR1 is SQVTM and CDR2 ANQGSEA. Trimming removed 5 bases from V and 5 bases from J; junction bases left unmatched: 12. The chain's CDR3 is CSVRPNRGRGETQYF. For the CDR3, the DNA is TGCAGCGTTCGCCCGAACAGGGGGCGCGGGGAGACCCAGTACTTC.

This chain connects TRBV29-1 to TRBJ1-1, with D unresolved. This CDR3 spans 13 amino acids. With 2 bases removed from V and 5 bases from J, the gap between germline ends came to 12 bases. Germline CDR1 SQVTM, CDR2 ANQGSEA. The CDR3 sequence is CSVERRLKTEAFF. As DNA, the CDR3 is TGCAGCGTTGAAAGGCGGCTAAAGACTGAAGCTTTCTTT.

The chain joins TRBV30 to TRBJ1-1; D gene ambiguous. The CDR3 contains 12 residues. Germline CDR1 reads GTSNPN; CDR2 reads SVGIG (reference sequence). The ends were cut back, 4 bases at V and 7 bases at J, with 13 bases in the middle. CDR3 bases: TGTGCCTGGATACCGGGCCGCGGTGAAGCTTTCTTT. It codes for CAWIPGRGEAFF.

The chain uses TRBV7-9 and TRBJ1-4, with TRBD1 as a possible D gene (6 bases). In germline, CDR1 is SEHNR, CDR2 FQNEAQ (reference sequence). V was cut by 2 bases and J by 7 bases, with 8 bases left in between. This CDR3 has 13 residues. Written as DNA, the CDR3 is TGTGCCAGCAGCTTATCAGGGGCTGAAAAACTGTTTTTT. Residues: CASSLSGAEKLFF.

The J gene is TRBJ2-3, the V gene TRBV2, with TRBD2 matching over 12 bases. V trimming: 3 bases; J trimming: 1 base; junction bases outside the gene matches: 2. CDR1 is SNHLY, CDR2 FYNNEI, per germline. CDR3 length: 16 residues. CDR3 region: CASSETSGRGTDTQYF. The CDR3 DNA reads TGTGCCAGCAGTGAGACTAGCGGGAGAGGCACAGATACGCAGTATTTT.

This chain connects TRBV7-6 to TRBJ2-7; a possible D gene is TRBD2 (6 bases). Trimming cost V 0 bases and J 2 bases, with 17 bases left between them. Germline values: CDR1 SGHVS, CDR2 FNYEAQ. The CDR3 has 17 amino acids. CDR3 amino acids: CASSLASGGSGAYEQYF. The CDR3 DNA reads as TGTGCCAGCAGCTTAGCGTCTGGGGGTAGCGGAGCCTACGAGCAGTACTTC.

J is TRBJ2-6 and V is TRBV2; D is unresolved. Germline lookup yields CDR1 SNHLY and CDR2 FYNNEI. V dropped 3 bases and J dropped 2 bases, with 2 bases sitting between them. CDR3 size: 13 residues. This chain's CDR3 is CASSDAGANVLTF. In nucleotides, the CDR3 is TGTGCCAGCAGTGATGCTGGGGCCAACGTCCTGACTTTC.

Only a few counts were recorded for this clone. The chain employs TRBV4-2 and TRBJ2-3; 7 bases match TRBD2. The V gene's germline CDR1 is LGHNA and CDR2 YNFKEQ. V lost 1 base and J lost 7; bases outside the gene matches: 11. The CDR3 length is 16 residues. CDR3 sequence reads: CASSQGLADDLNTQYF. The CDR3 DNA sequence: TGTGCCAGCAGCCAAGGACTAGCAGACGATCTAAATACGCAGTATTTT.

The genes are TRBV29-1 and TRBJ2-1; a possible D gene is TRBD2 (5 bases). The germline gives CDR1 SQVTM, CDR2 ANQGSEA. Trimming cost V 4 bases and J 9 bases, with 19 bases left between them. The CDR3 is made up of 14 amino acids. CDR3 coding DNA: TGCAGCGTTGCACCAAGCGGTGCGGTCGGTGAGCAGTTCTTC. Translating gives CSVAPSGAVGEQFF.

The V and J genes are TRBV5-4 and TRBJ2-1; the match to TRBD2 covers 9 bases. This CDR3 has 16 amino acids. J was trimmed by 5 bases and V by 4 bases; bases with no gene match: 10. Germline V gene lookup returns CDR1 SGHNT and CDR2 YYREEE (reference sequence). The CDR3 bases are TGTGCCAGCAGCCCTCCGACCGGACTAGCGAACAATGAGCAGTTCTTC. It yields the protein CASSPPTGLANNEQFF.

Only a few counts were recorded for this clone. The CDR3 protein is CSVATPPDTQYF. For the CDR3, the DNA is TGCAGCGTTGCCACTCCACCGGATACGCAGTATTTT. This chain links TRBV29-1 with TRBJ2-3; D is undetermined. The CDR3 extends over 12 amino acids. Trimming removed 4 bases from V and 6 bases from J, with 11 bases in between. In germline, CDR1 is SQVTM, CDR2 ANQGSEA.

This chain joins TRBV29-1 and TRBJ2-7; 9 bases are a match to TRBD1. This CDR3 contains 15 residues. The V segment lost 0 bases and the J segment 7 bases; nucleotides outside the gene matches: 10. Germline CDR1 SQVTM, CDR2 ANQGSEA. CDR3 protein: CSVEDPQGAPGEQYF. The CDR3 bases are TGCAGCGTTGAAGATCCACAGGGGGCCCCCGGGGAGCAGTACTTC.

This clone appeared a single time. The chain links TRBV4-2 to TRBJ1-4; D is unresolved. The CDR3 covers 15 residues. Per the germline V gene, CDR1 is LGHNA and CDR2 is YNFKEQ. Trimming shortened V by 0 bases and J by 4 bases, and 9 bases separated the two germline ends. The CDR3 here is CASSQEGTRNEKLFF. The CDR3 nucleotides read TGTGCCAGCAGCCAAGAGGGTACCCGTAATGAAAAACTGTTTTTT.

This clone was observed a single time. This chain joins TRBV13 and TRBJ2-5; D gene unclear. V was pared by 2 bases and J by 1 base, with 5 bases between. CDR1 is PRHDT, CDR2 FYEKMQ, per germline (reference sequence). CDR3 length: 13 amino acids. The CDR3 reads CASSLYAQETQYF. The CDR3 DNA sequence: TGTGCCAGCAGCTTATACGCCCAAGAGACCCAGTACTTC.

The chain joins TRBV7-6 to TRBJ2-5; 7 bases are a match to TRBD2. Trimming removed 5 bases from V and 5 bases from J; junction bases left unmatched: 5. Germline lookup yields CDR1 SGHVS and CDR2 FNYEAQ. This CDR3 has 13 amino acids. CDR3 DNA sequence: TGTGCCAGCAGCCCGGGAGCGGGGGAGACCCAGTACTTC. Translated, it gives CASSPGAGETQYF. The variable domain in full, with the rest retrieved from reference TRBV7-6 and TRBJ2-5, is GAGVSQSPRYKVTKRGQDVALRCDPISGHVSLYWYRQALGQGPEFLTYFNYEAQQDKSGLPNDRFSAERPEGSISTLTIQRTEQRDSAMYRCASSPGAGETQYFGPGTRLLVL.

This clone was detected a few times. CDR3 nucleotide sequence: TGCAGCGTTAAAACTGCCACAGATACGCAGTATTTT. This sequence encodes CSVKTATDTQYF. V usage is TRBV29-1 and J usage is TRBJ2-3; D remains ambiguous. CDR1 is SQVTM, CDR2 ANQGSEA, per germline. CDR3 length: 12 amino acids. V was shortened by 5 bases and J by 2 bases, with 8 bases between the two germline ends.

This clone occurred once. The CDR3 protein is CASSQDESPNTDTQYF. Written as DNA, the CDR3 is TGTGCCAGCAGCCAAGACGAGTCCCCTAACACAGATACGCAGTATTTT. V usage is TRBV4-2 and J usage is TRBJ2-3; no reliable D call. From germline, CDR1 is LGHNA and CDR2 YNFKEQ. V lost 0 bases, J lost 2 bases, and 12 bases lay in between. The CDR3 totals 16 residues.

This clone was observed once. The rearrangement uses TRBV11-3 and TRBJ2-2; D is uncertain. V was shortened by 2 bases and J by 6 bases, with 13 bases between the two germline ends. The CDR3 spans 15 residues. CDR1 and CDR2 from the germline V gene are SGHNT and YENEEA. The CDR3 DNA follows: TGTGCCAGCAGCTTAATCGGGCCCCCTTCCGGGGAGCTGTTTTTT. Residues: CASSLIGPPSGELFF.

The chain links TRBV27 to TRBJ1-4; D ambiguous. V lost 8 bases to trimming and J lost 5 bases, with 12 bases between them. Germline-derived CDR1 and CDR2 are MNHEY and SMNVEV (reference sequence). The CDR3 spans 13 residues. As DNA, the CDR3 is TGTGCCAGCCGATTGGCGCCCAATGAAAAACTGTTTTTT. Its protein product is CASRLAPNEKLFF.

J is TRBJ1-2 and V is TRBV29-1; no firm D call. Germline assignment: CDR1 SQVTM and CDR2 ANQGSEA. The CDR3 sequence is 14 residues long. The V gene lost 3 bases and the J gene lost 5 bases, with 16 bases spanning the gap. The DNA for the CDR3 is TGCAGCGTTGATAGGCTCTTATCACAATATGGCTACACCTTC. Residues: CSVDRLLSQYGYTF.

V gene TRBV29-1 combines with J gene TRBJ2-1; possible D gene TRBD2, 5 bases. Per germline, CDR1 SQVTM and CDR2 ANQGSEA. Trimming removed 2 bases at V and 2 bases at J, with 13 bases between. The length of the CDR3 is 15 residues. CDR3 loop: CSVEFLPAAYNEQFF. In DNA form, the CDR3 reads TGCAGCGTTGAATTCCTCCCAGCGGCCTACAATGAGCAGTTCTTC.

The rearrangement links TRBV4-2 to TRBJ2-7; 8 positions agree with TRBD2. Trimming at V came to 4 bases and at J to 3 bases, leaving 11 bases not matched to a gene. Germline values: CDR1 LGHNA, CDR2 YNFKEQ. The CDR3 runs 16 residues. CDR3 coding DNA: TGTGCCAGCAGCCCTATTCGAGCGGGAGAGGTCTACGAGCAGTACTTC. Its translation: CASSPIRAGEVYEQYF.

This clone appeared a few times. V gene TRBV7-2 combines with J gene TRBJ2-4; D ambiguous. V lost 4 bases and J lost 4, with 8 bases in between. The germline V gene encodes CDR1 SGHTA and CDR2 FQGNSA. This CDR3 comprises 13 residues. The DNA of the CDR3 is TGTGCCAGCAGCTCGTGGAATAAAAACATTCAGTACTTC. Residues: CASSSWNKNIQYF. Combining the CDR3 with reference TRBV7-2 and TRBJ2-4 gives the whole variable domain GAGVSQSPSNKVTEKGKDVELRCDPISGHTALYWYRQSLGQGLEFLIYFQGNSAPDKSGLPSDRFSAERTGGSVSTLTIQRTQQEDSAVYLCASSSWNKNIQYFGAGTRLSVL.